This TCR beta chain was identified in a study of CD4 and CD8 cells across lung adenocarcinoma regions. Losses at the gene ends were 5 bases for V and 4 bases for J; bases not matched to a gene: 13. Germline lookup yields CDR1 MNHEY and CDR2 SMNVEV (reference sequence). The CDR3 contains 19 residues. Localized lung adenocarcinoma, a non-small cell lung cancer, affected the donors. TCRdb re-called the PCR reads with MiXCR, one entry per CDR3 protein. The table records under 20,000 distinct CDR3 sequences, about 46% of them present only once. Specimen: CD4+ T cells from the margin of a lung tumor. The rearrangement uses TRBV27 and TRBJ2-1; 14 nucleotides match TRBD2. This clonotype originated in a male donor with lung adenocarcinoma. The CD4 and CD8 labels of this study may be unreliable. Here the CDR3 DNA reads TGTGCCAGCAGTCGTTTCTCAGGCGGACTAGCGGGAGGTTACAATGAGCAGTTCTTC. Its protein product is CASSRFSGGLAGGYNEQFF.